These T cell receptor beta chains were read from a single sample in a study of T cells in localized non-small cell lung cancer. Sequencing was performed with immunoSEQ multiplex PCR; in TCRdb, only in-frame clones are kept and a portion is missing. This table has more than 20,000 clones, 70% to 90% appearing once. This material consisted of peripheral blood, taken before any cancer treatment. The receptors originated from a male donor older than 55 with stage I squamous cell lung carcinoma. Each CDR3 is given with its conserved first and last residue. Expanded clones are given a class, and other clones once, few, many or no size at all.

clone_size j_call v_call cdr3_aa
. TRBJ1-1 TRBV29-1 CSVRRAMNTEAFF
. TRBJ1-1 TRBV30 CAWGNLQTNTEAFF
. TRBJ1-2 TRBV6-1 CASSEAANYGYTF
. TRBJ2-1 TRBV5-6 CASSFYRGRYNEQFF
. TRBJ1-1 TRBV6-5 CASSLRVPTEAFF
. TRBJ2-3 TRBV14 CASSPEGARRTDTQYF
once TRBJ1-3 TRBV5-1 CASSLWQRQGSGNTIYF
. TRBJ2-3 TRBV4-1 CASTWTASSTDTQYF
. TRBJ1-5 TRBV4-1 CASSQGRTGDDQPQHF
. TRBJ1-3 TRBV11-2 CASSSGQGVRLGTIYF
. TRBJ1-2 TRBV5-4 CASSIDGNYGYTF
. TRBJ2-7 TRBV23-1 CASSPSEWERGTYEQYF
. TRBJ1-4 TRBV29-1 CSLHRSTNEKLFF
. TRBJ1-5 TRBV6-5 CASKRRGQPQHF
. TRBJ1-6 TRBV27 CASSRNLRSYNSPLHF
. TRBJ2-6 TRBV5-1 CASSPGQPGANVLTF
once TRBJ2-1 TRBV4-1 CASSQDPGDEQFF
. TRBJ2-1 TRBV2 CASSAAADNEQFF
once TRBJ1-5 TRBV15 CATSRDTRQGLGKPQHF
. TRBJ2-6 TRBV6-6 CASSYTGSGANVLTF
. TRBJ2-3 TRBV4-3 CASSQEGAGGKDTQYF
. TRBJ1-3 TRBV6-5 CASTQGWAGGNTIYF
. TRBJ1-4 TRBV10-1 CASRASLGPTATNEKLFF
once TRBJ2-1 TRBV29-1 CSAENPSGGHRSYNEQFF
. TRBJ2-2 TRBV6-4 CASSDHPPGAGTGELFF
. TRBJ2-3 TRBV5-1 CASKAGVTDTQYF
. TRBJ2-3 TRBV7-2 CASSLARQGNTQYF
. TRBJ2-3 TRBV11-3 CASSLKASTDTQYF
. TRBJ2-5 TRBV5-1 CASSDKDRGVETQYF
. TRBJ1-4 TRBV5-5 CASSLRGTLTNEKLFF
. TRBJ2-1 TRBV6-5 CASSSPLSGGANEQFF
. TRBJ1-2 TRBV5-6 CASSLPGRVANYGYTF
. TRBJ1-6 TRBV7-2 CASSLNRITPLHF
. TRBJ2-2 TRBV9 CASSSPSTGELFF
. TRBJ2-2 TRBV30 CAWSGTLFTGELFF
. TRBJ1-1 TRBV19 CASSLEGGLNTEAFF
. TRBJ1-2 TRBV5-6 CASSLRTYGYTF
. TRBJ2-2 TRBV7-3 CASSLSGDTGELFF
once TRBJ2-3 TRBV5-1 CASSLYQTSGDTQYF
. TRBJ2-2 TRBV7-8 CASSLGTGDTGELFF
. TRBJ2-7 TRBV7-7 CASRAPGGQEALQYF
once TRBJ1-2 TRBV9 CASSVQEGGGRGYTF
. TRBJ1-2 TRBV9 CASSPHTGRASPYGYTF
. TRBJ2-1 TRBV2 CASSLLSEQFF
. TRBJ1-1 TRBV5-1 CASSLDRVVTEAFF
. TRBJ1-1 TRBV30 CAWSVQYDTEAFF
few TRBJ1-5 TRBV7-9 CASSIDRSNQPQHF